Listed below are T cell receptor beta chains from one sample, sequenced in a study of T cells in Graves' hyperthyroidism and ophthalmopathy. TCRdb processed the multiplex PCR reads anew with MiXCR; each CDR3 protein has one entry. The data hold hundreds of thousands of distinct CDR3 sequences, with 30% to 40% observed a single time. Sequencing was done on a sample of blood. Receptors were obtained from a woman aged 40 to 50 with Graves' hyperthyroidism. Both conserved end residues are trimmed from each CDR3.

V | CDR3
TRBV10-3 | ASGIVGTGYEQY
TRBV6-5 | ASSSLLRGAGGANVLT
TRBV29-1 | SVLSTWDQPQH
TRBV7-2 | ASSSSLRSSYEQY
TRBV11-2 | ASSPYDTGEQY
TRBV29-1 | SVPRPRTQPQH
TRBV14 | ASRTGTGERNSPLH
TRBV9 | ASSLQGTLNGYT
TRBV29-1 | RFTSGGAETQY
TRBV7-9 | ASSPGQLSNYGYT
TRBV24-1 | ASRTGLYSNQPQH
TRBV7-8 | ASSLEAGESYEQF
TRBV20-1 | SARDMGEPYEQY
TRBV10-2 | ASREEMGTDTQY
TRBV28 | ASDRGEQY
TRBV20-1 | SASPPGEDEAF
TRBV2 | ATGTGIYGYT
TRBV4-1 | ASTLGQGNEKLF
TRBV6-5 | ASLGGYYSNQPQH
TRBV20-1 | SARQDNSGANVLT
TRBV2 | ASSEMRNTEAF
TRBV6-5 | ASSGEGNEQY
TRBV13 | ASSPPAGGRWSYGYT
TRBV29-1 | SVVDRSYEQH
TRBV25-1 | ASSATTGTLTGPKQTQY
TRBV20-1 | SARRQVGQPQH
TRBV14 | ASSLQTATQY
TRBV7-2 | ASSLTGGHTGEQY
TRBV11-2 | ASSLRSSSYEQY
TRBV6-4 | ASSDSETSGSDTQY
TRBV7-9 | ASSFGRQGANTGELF
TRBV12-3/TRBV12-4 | ASSLTQGEKLF
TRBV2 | ASRDRNNSPLH
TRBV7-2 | ASSLTGHEQY
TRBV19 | ASTYLADISNQPQH
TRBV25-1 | ASTPLQDSGETNYGYA
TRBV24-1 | ATSDSGLDTEAF
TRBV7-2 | ASSLDQTNEKLF
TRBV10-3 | AISFTGNGYT
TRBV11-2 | ASSSYLTGGKFSGANVLT
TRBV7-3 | ASSLIGGSEQY
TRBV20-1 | SARTSGPHYEQY
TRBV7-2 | ASSPPGAPGNEQY
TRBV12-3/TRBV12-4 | ASSRDRGNEKLF
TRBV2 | ASVIGTEYEQY
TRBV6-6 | ASRSDEYEQY
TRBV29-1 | SVYQSGTGELF
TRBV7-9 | ASSHRGRRETQY
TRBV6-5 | ASSTTGEDQPQH
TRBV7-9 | ASSLGYGQGYLSNQPQH
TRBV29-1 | SGREGTEAF
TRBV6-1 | ASREGQADQPQH
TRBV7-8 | ASSRRGQGASYEQY
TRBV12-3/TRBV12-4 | ASSSPDRGNGGELF